The 8 T cell receptor beta chains listed next were all sequenced from one sample in a study of T cell responses to AZD1222 COVID-19 vaccine. TCRdb keeps only in-frame clones here, not all; method: immunoSEQ multiplex PCR. The table records 100,000 to 150,000 clones, around 90% of them present only once. Sequences were derived from peripheral blood, sampled on day 0 of AZD1222 vaccination. Receptors originate from an adult in good health.

This clone was seen a single time. V gene TRBV3-1 (or the pseudogene TRBV3-2) combines with J gene TRBJ2-2; TRBD2 agrees at 8 bases. The CDR3 has 15 amino acids. V lost 0 bases to trimming and J lost 6 bases; unmatched junction nucleotides: 3. Germline V CDR1 and CDR2: LGHDT, YNNKEL (reference sequence). CDR3 sequence reads: CASSQDLREAGELFF. DNA of the CDR3: TGTGCCAGCAGCCAAGATCTGCGGGAGGCCGGGGAGCTGTTTTTT.

This chain uses TRBV18 with TRBJ1-5, with 7 bases fitting TRBD1. V shed 4 bases and J 1 base; nucleotides not matched to a gene: 7. This CDR3 is 16 amino acids long. CDR1 and CDR2 from the germline V gene are KGHSH and LQKENI. The CDR3 protein is CASSLFKGGSNQPQHF. CDR3 sequence (DNA): TGTGCCAGCTCACTCTTTAAAGGGGGCAGCAATCAGCCCCAGCATTTT.

The gene calls are TRBV10-3 and TRBJ2-5, with 9 bases matching TRBD2. The CDR3 covers 16 residues. V shed 6 bases and J 4 bases; nucleotides not matched to a gene: 12. In germline, CDR1 is ENHRY, CDR2 SYGVKD. The CDR3 DNA reads as TGTGCCATCAGCCACACCTTAGCGGGGGTCGGAGAGACCCAGTACTTC. Translating it yields CAISHTLAGVGETQYF.

This chain uses TRBV28 with TRBJ1-2; D is ambiguous. CDR3 length: 12 amino acids. Trimming left V 3 bases short and J 4 bases short, with 6 bases between. Germline-derived CDR1 and CDR2 are MDHEN and SYDVKM. The CDR3 here is CASSFSGYGYTF. The CDR3 nucleotides are TGTGCCAGCAGTTTCTCCGGCTATGGCTACACCTTC.

V is TRBV19 and J is TRBJ1-2, with D possibly TRBD1 on 5 matching bases. Germline V gives CDR1 LNHDA, CDR2 SQIVND (reference sequence). V was trimmed by 4 bases and J by 2 bases, leaving 11 bases between them. This CDR3 spans 14 amino acids. CDR3 sequence (DNA): TGTGCCAGTAGTAACCGACAGACGAACTATGGCTACACCTTC. This gives the protein CASSNRQTNYGYTF.

The gene calls are TRBV19 and TRBJ2-1; 9 bases map to TRBD2. J was trimmed by 2 bases and V by 7 bases; bases with no gene match: 12. The CDR3 loop spans 17 amino acids. The germline gives CDR1 LNHDA, CDR2 SQIVND (reference sequence). DNA of the CDR3: TGTGCCAGTACTCCCTTTGCGGGAGGGCTACCCTACAATGAGCAGTTCTTC. Translated, it gives CASTPFAGGLPYNEQFF.

This clone was picked up one time. This chain connects TRBV19 to TRBJ1-4; perhaps TRBD1 as D (6 bases). The CDR3 is 14 residues long. Germline loops: CDR1 LNHDA, CDR2 SQIVND (reference sequence). V was trimmed by 2 bases and J by 8 bases, leaving 12 bases between them. Here the CDR3 DNA reads TGTGCCAGTAGTATAAACAGGGTCGGCGAAAAACTGTTTTTT. Translated, it gives CASSINRVGEKLFF.

V and J are TRBV4-2 and TRBJ1-3, with 9 bases identical to TRBD1. CDR3 length: 17 residues. Germline V gene lookup returns CDR1 LGHNA and CDR2 YNFKEQ. J gave up 10 bases and V 0 bases, and 13 bases lay outside the gene matches. The CDR3 here is CASSQDGVGQGIGTIYF. The CDR3 bases are TGTGCCAGCAGCCAAGATGGAGTTGGACAGGGGATTGGTACCATATATTTT.